These 10 T cell receptor beta chains share one sample of origin, sequenced in a study of T cell responses to AZD1222 COVID-19 vaccine. Some clones are missing from TCRdb's copy, which holds only in-frame ones; the method was immunoSEQ multiplex PCR. This sample has tens of thousands of clones; around nine tenths occur once, and the top ten carry 14% to 15%. The sample consisted of peripheral blood, taken on day 0 of AZD1222 vaccination. These receptors were collected from an adult in good health.

The V call is TRBV7-2, the J call TRBJ1-1; tentative D call: TRBD1 (6 bases). V lost 5 bases and J 7 bases, leaving 8 bases between the germline ends. The CDR3 consists of 11 residues. Germline V lookup: CDR1 SGHTA, CDR2 FQGNSA. This chain's CDR3 is CASSPQGEAFF. The CDR3 coding sequence is TGTGCCAGCAGCCCACAGGGTGAAGCTTTCTTT.

The chain couples TRBV5-8 to TRBJ2-3; no firm D call. This CDR3 is 13 amino acids long. CDR1 is SGHTS, CDR2 YDEGEE, per germline. Trimming stripped 0 bases from V and 4 bases from J, with 6 bases between. This CDR3 is CASSLGASDTQYF. Here the CDR3 DNA reads TGTGCCAGCAGCTTGGGCGCCTCAGATACGCAGTATTTT.

The genes are TRBV6-4 and TRBJ2-7; D uncertain. Germline V lookup: CDR1 MRHNA, CDR2 SNTAGT. This CDR3 has 11 residues. V gave up 6 bases and J gave up 3 bases, with 6 bases separating them. The DNA for the CDR3 is TGTGCCAGCAGCGATGACTACGAGCAGTACTTC. Residues: CASSDDYEQYF.

This chain connects TRBV10-1 to TRBJ2-1; 8 bases agree with TRBD2. Germline CDR1 WNHNN, CDR2 SYGVQD (reference sequence). CDR3 length: 15 residues. With V trimmed by 8 bases and J by 2 bases, 8 bases remained unmatched. As DNA, the CDR3 is TGCGCCAGCCGGGTGACTAGCGTAGCCTACAATGAGCAGTTCTTC. This translates into CASRVTSVAYNEQFF.

The CDR3 region is CASSTPLRSHHYGYTF. DNA for the CDR3: TGTGCCAGCAGTACCCCGCTGAGGTCACACCACTATGGCTACACCTTC. The rearrangement links TRBV6-7 to TRBJ1-2; D is undetermined. TRBV6-7 carries the ORF label, with uncertain function. Trimming removed 5 bases at V and 3 bases at J, with 19 bases between. The CDR3 totals 16 residues.

This chain joins TRBV10-3 and TRBJ1-3; 7 bases fit TRBD1. The length of the CDR3 is 15 residues. Germline V lookup: CDR1 ENHRY, CDR2 SYGVKD. Losses at the gene ends were 11 bases for V and 0 bases for J; bases not matched to a gene: 10. CDR3 DNA: TGTGCCGTAGGACAGGTTTACGGCTCTGGAAACACCATATATTTT. This translates into CAVGQVYGSGNTIYF.

This chain joins TRBV19 and TRBJ1-4, with TRBD1 identical over 11 bases. Germline trimming cut 7 bases from V and 3 bases from J; bases unmatched to any gene: 4. This CDR3 region has 15 residues. CDR1 and CDR2 from the germline V gene are LNHDA and SQIVND (reference sequence). For the CDR3, the DNA is TGTGCCAGTATGGACAGGGGGCGGCCTAATGAAAAACTGTTTTTT. It translates to CASMDRGRPNEKLFF.

The chain carries TRBV5-1 and TRBJ2-1; no clear D. The germline CDR1 and CDR2 sequences are SGHRS and YFSETQ. With 5 bases removed from V and 3 bases from J, the gap between germline ends came to 9 bases. This CDR3 has 13 amino acids. This CDR3 is CASRPNGYNEQFF. In DNA form, the CDR3 reads TGCGCCAGCAGGCCAAACGGCTACAATGAGCAGTTCTTC.

The chain couples TRBV7-8 to TRBJ2-3; 8 nucleotides match TRBD2. CDR3 length: 15 residues. Trimming at V came to 3 bases and at J to 3 bases, leaving 5 bases not matched to a gene. Germline CDR1 SGHVS, CDR2 FQNEAQ. CDR3 sequence (DNA): TGTGCCAGCAGCTTCTTAGCGGGACGGACAGATACGCAGTATTTT. It specifies CASSFLAGRTDTQYF.

The rearrangement links TRBV7-9 to TRBJ1-4; perhaps TRBD1 as D (5 bases). The CDR3 is 15 amino acids. The germline gives CDR1 SEHNR, CDR2 FQNEAQ (reference sequence). Trimming took 2 bases from V and 3 from J, leaving 10 bases between them. The CDR3 reads CASSLTGGANEKLFF. DNA of the CDR3: TGTGCCAGCAGCTTAACCGGGGGTGCTAATGAAAAACTGTTTTTT.